This T cell receptor beta chain is from a study of T cells in tumors after PD-1 blockade. Remarks on this clone: Its antigen is not identified. A much larger clone differs by one base, so this may be a read error.

This table comes from immunoSEQ multiplex PCR, and its TCRdb copy is limited to in-frame clones, with some not included. The sample holds some 3,900 clones, 62% seen once. The CDR3 spans 16 residues. V was clipped by 7 bases and J by 8 bases; unmatched bases: 16. Germline assignment: CDR1 LGHNA and CDR2 YNFKEQ. Study-wide results and caveats: Roughly 42% of tumor TCR clonotypes were also found in blood.

Here the sequenced sample was tumor tissue, taken after anti-PD-1 treatment. The gene calls are TRBV4-2 and TRBJ2-1, with TRBD2 matching 8 bases. The sequence came from a human donor with cutaneous squamous cell carcinoma. In nucleotides, the CDR3 is TGTGCCAGCAACCCCGGTGTAGGACTAGCTCGCGATGAGCAGTTCTTC. It specifies CASNPGVGLARDEQFF.